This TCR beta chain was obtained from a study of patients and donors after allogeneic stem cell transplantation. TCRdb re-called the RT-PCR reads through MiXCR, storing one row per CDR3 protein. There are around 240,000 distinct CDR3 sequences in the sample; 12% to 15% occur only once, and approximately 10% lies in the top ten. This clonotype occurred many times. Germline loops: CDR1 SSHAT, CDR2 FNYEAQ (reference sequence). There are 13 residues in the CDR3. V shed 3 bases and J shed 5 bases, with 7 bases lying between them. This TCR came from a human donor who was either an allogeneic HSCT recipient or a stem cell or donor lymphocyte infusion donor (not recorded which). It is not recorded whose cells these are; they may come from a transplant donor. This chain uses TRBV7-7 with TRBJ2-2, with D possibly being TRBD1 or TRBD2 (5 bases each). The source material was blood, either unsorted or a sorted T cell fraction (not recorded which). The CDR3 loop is CASSFWGTGELFF. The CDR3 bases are TGTGCCAGCAGCTTTTGGGGGACCGGGGAGCTGTTTTTT.